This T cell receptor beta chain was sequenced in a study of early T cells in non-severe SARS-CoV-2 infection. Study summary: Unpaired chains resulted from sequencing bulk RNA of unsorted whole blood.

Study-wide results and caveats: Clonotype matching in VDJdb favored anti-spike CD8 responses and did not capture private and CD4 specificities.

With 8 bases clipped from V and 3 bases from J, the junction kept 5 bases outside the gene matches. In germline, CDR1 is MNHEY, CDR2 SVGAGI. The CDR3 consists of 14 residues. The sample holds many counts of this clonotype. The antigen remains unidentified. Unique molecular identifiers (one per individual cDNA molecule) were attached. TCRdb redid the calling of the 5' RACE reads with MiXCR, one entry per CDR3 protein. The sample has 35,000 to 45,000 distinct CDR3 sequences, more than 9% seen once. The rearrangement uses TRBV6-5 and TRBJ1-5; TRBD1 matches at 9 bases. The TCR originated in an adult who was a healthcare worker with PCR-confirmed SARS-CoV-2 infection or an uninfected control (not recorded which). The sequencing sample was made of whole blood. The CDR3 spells CASRGTGFNQPQHF. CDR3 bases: TGTGCCAGCCGCGGGACAGGGTTCAATCAGCCCCAGCATTTT.